This T cell receptor beta chain was sequenced during a study of control samples from healthy donors and cancer patients. CDR1 SGDLS and CDR2 YYNGEE come from the germline V gene. V was clipped by 7 bases and J by 7 bases; unmatched bases: 7. The CDR3 spans 12 residues. Repertoires were generated with immunoSEQ multiplex PCR, while TCRdb's copy carries only in-frame clones and drops some. This sample has 90,000 to 110,000 clones, with 83% found just once. The gene calls are TRBV9 and TRBJ2-7, with 8 bases identical to TRBD1. Sequencing input: blood. The receptor was isolated from a woman aged 50 to 60 in good health. CDR3 loop: CASGQGSGEQYF. CDR3 nucleotide sequence: TGTGCCAGCGGACAGGGCTCGGGGGAGCAGTACTTC.